This T cell receptor beta chain was sequenced during a study of T cells in Graves' hyperthyroidism and ophthalmopathy. CDR3 size: 16 residues. V lost 3 bases, J lost 7 bases, and 14 bases stayed unmatched. The V gene's germline CDR1 is DFQATT and CDR2 SNEGSKA (reference sequence). The investigators amplified TCR beta CDR3 regions from RNA transcripts. The TCR CDR3 first-round RT-PCR relied on the HTBI primer set. TCRdb analysed the multiplex PCR reads with MiXCR anew, one entry per CDR3 protein. The table has a few hundred thousand distinct CDR3 sequences, 15% to 17% seen once; the top ten hold under 7.5%. In making diagnoses, clinical symptoms, serum thyroxine and TRAb, thyroid ultrasound and orbital computed tomography were all used.

The specimen was blood. The TCR sequence derives from a woman aged 25 to 45 with Graves' hyperthyroidism. The chain joins TRBV20-1 to TRBJ2-1; 8 nucleotides agree with TRBD2. The CDR3 spells CSARDHGTPGGNEQFF. The DNA for the CDR3 is TGCAGTGCTAGGGACCATGGGACCCCGGGGGGGAATGAGCAGTTCTTC.